The present TCR beta chain was sequenced within a study of blood T cell repertoires in COVID-19. Across the study: Resolution of symptoms, clearance, or two negative PCRs was present in recovered Cohort 3 donors. Sites in the United States, Italy and Spain provided acute and convalescent COVID-19 samples. Sample material is recorded as cDNA or gDNA derived from T cells, B-cell-depleted T cells, or PBMCs.

The age range of participants was 18 to 89 years, with residence in under 25 US areas. This clone was detected only once. Assay: immunoSEQ multiplex PCR; the TCRdb copy retains only in-frame clones and omits some. This table has 330,000 or so clones, around 87% appearing once. Sequenced input: PBMCs or T cells enriched from blood (not recorded which). This clonotype was sampled from a man aged 35-49 years in a cohort exposed to, infected with or recovered from COVID-19 (not recorded which).

CDR3 region: CASSPGSGRANTGELFF. Here the CDR3 DNA reads TGTGCCAGCTCACCGGGATCCGGGAGGGCGAACACCGGGGAGCTGTTTTTT. V is TRBV18 and J is TRBJ2-2; 8 bases agree with TRBD2. The germline gives CDR1 KGHSH, CDR2 LQKENI. Germline trimming cut 3 bases from V and 0 bases from J; bases unmatched to any gene: 6. This CDR3 has 17 amino acids. The full variable domain, rest sourced from reference TRBV18 and TRBJ2-2, is NAGVMQNPRHLVRRRGQEARLRCSPMKGHSHVYWYRQLPEEGLKFMVYLQKENIIDESGMPKERFSAEFPKEGPSILRIQQVVRGDSAAYFCASSPGSGRANTGELFFGEGSRLTVL.